The T cell receptor (beta chain) under discussion was sequenced for a study of blood T cell repertoires in COVID-19. Looking at the study overall: Some COVID-19 samples were acute and others convalescent; all came from the United States, Italy and Spain. T cells, B-cell-depleted T cells, or PBMCs supplied cDNA or gDNA.

V dropped 5 bases and J dropped 6 bases, with 10 bases sitting between them. This CDR3 has 11 residues. Per the germline V gene, CDR1 is SQVTM and CDR2 is ANQGSEA. Authors' methods: Reference gene primer amplification gave nucleated cell count estimates. The protocol was immunoSEQ multiplex PCR, while the TCRdb copy is restricted to in-frame clones and leaves out a portion. V and J calls and clone size come straight from that table; D and trimming were deduced from the DNA. The sample comprises approximately 100,000 clones, 87% of which are singletons, and approximately 10% rests with the top ten. Sequenced sample: peripheral blood. The receptor's source is a woman aged 25 to 39 with acute or convalescent COVID-19. The rearrangement links TRBV29-1 to TRBJ1-2; a possible D gene is TRBD1 (6 bases). CDR3 sequence: CSVRQGNGYTF. CDR3 in DNA: TGCAGCGTTCGCCAGGGGAATGGCTACACCTTC.